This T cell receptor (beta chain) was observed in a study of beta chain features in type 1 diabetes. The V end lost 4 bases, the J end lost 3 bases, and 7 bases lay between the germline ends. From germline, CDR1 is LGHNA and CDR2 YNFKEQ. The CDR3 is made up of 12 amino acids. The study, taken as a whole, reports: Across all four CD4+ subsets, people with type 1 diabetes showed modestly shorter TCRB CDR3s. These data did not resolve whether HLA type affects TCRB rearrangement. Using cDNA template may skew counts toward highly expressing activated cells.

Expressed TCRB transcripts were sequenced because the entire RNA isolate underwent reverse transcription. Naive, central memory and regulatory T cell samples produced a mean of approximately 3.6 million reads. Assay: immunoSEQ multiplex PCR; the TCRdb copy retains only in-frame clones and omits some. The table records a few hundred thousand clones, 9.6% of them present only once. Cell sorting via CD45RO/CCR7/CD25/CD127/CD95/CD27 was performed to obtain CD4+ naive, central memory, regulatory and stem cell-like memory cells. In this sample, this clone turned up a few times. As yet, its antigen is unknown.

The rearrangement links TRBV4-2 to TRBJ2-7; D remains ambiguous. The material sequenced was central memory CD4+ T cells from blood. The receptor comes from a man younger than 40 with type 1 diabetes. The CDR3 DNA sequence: TGTGCCAGCAGCCCCGGGCACTACGAGCAGTACTTC. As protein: CASSPGHYEQYF.